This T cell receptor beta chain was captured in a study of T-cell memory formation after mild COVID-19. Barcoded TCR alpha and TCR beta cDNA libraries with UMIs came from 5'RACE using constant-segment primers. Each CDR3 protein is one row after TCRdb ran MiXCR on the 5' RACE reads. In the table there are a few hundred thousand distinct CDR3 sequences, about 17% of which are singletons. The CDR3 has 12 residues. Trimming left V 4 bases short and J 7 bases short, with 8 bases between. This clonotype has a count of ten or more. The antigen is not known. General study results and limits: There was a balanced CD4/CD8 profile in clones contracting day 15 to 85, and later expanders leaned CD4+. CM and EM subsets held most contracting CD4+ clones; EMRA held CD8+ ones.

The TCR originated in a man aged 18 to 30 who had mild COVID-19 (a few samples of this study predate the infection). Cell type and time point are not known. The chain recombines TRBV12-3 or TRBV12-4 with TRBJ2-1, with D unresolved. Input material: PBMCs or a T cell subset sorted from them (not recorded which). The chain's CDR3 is CASSWSGNEQFF. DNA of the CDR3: TGTGCCAGCAGTTGGTCAGGTAATGAGCAGTTCTTC.